The next 13 T cell receptor beta chains were all read from a single sample in a study of blood T cell repertoires in COVID-19. The data were produced by immunoSEQ multiplex PCR, yet TCRdb's version contains in-frame clones alone and is incomplete. The sample lists about 100,000 clones; approximately 86% were seen once. The sequencing input was peripheral blood. Every receptor here comes from a man older than 75 with acute or convalescent COVID-19.

The chain carries TRBV28 and TRBJ2-7, with 9 bases fitting TRBD1. The CDR3 has 14 amino acids. Germline values: CDR1 MDHEN, CDR2 SYDVKM. V gave up 4 bases and J gave up 2 bases; unmatched junction bases: 3. The CDR3 spells CASSSWDRAYEQYF. CDR3 nucleotides: TGTGCCAGCAGTTCTTGGGACAGGGCCTACGAGCAGTACTTC.

The chain couples TRBV7-2 to TRBJ1-2; 7 bases are shared with TRBD1. The germline gives CDR1 SGHTA, CDR2 FQGNSA. The CDR3 length is 14 residues. Trimming cost V 6 bases and J 2 bases; bases outside gene matches: 6. Here the CDR3 DNA reads TGTGCCAGCAGGGAGACAGGGAGAAACTATGGCTACACCTTC. Translated: CASRETGRNYGYTF.

This clone was seen a handful of times. This sequence joins TRBV5-4 and TRBJ2-1; TRBD2 agrees at 12 bases. Germline CDR1 is SGHNT and CDR2 is YYREEE (reference sequence). After removal of 2 bases from V and 9 bases from J, the junction contained 9 bases not matched to a gene. This CDR3 region has 16 residues. The chain's CDR3 is CASSFMTSGRRIEQFF. The CDR3 DNA reads TGTGCCAGCAGCTTCATGACTAGCGGGAGACGCATTGAGCAGTTCTTC.

The CDR3 DNA is TGTGCCAGTAGTGTTGGGACAGGGTCCGCTCTAGGGGAGCTGTTTTTT. Residues: CASSVGTGSALGELFF. The chain is built from TRBV19 and TRBJ2-2; 9 nucleotides align to TRBD1. The CDR3 has 16 amino acids. After removal of 5 bases from V and 8 bases from J, the junction contained 12 bases not matched to a gene. Germline V gene lookup returns CDR1 LNHDA and CDR2 SQIVND (reference sequence).

This rearrangement joins TRBV29-1 to TRBJ2-1; TRBD2 might be the D (6 bases). The CDR3 totals 14 residues. V shed 5 bases and J shed 5 bases, with 16 bases lying between them. Germline-derived CDR1 and CDR2 are SQVTM and ANQGSEA. CDR3: CSVPPSVSHNEQFF. CDR3 nucleotides: TGCAGCGTTCCCCCTAGCGTTTCACACAATGAGCAGTTCTTC.

The chain carries TRBV5-6 and TRBJ2-5, with 7 positions matching TRBD1. CDR1 and CDR2 from the germline V gene are SGHDT and YYEEEE. Unmatched junction bases numbered 16, after V lost 3 bases and J lost 5 bases. CDR3 length equals 17 residues. The CDR3 reads CASSYPGRGRGLETQYF. DNA for the CDR3: TGTGCCAGCAGCTACCCGGGAAGGGGGCGAGGTCTGGAGACCCAGTACTTC.

This clone was seen once. The J gene is TRBJ1-5, the V gene TRBV28; D possibly corresponds to TRBD1 (6 bases). The CDR3 length is 14 residues. V was pared by 5 bases and J by 0 bases, with 8 bases between. From germline, CDR1 is MDHEN and CDR2 SYDVKM. This CDR3 is CASSQGGSNQPQHF. The DNA for the CDR3 is TGTGCCAGCAGTCAAGGGGGTAGCAATCAGCCCCAGCATTTT.

This sequence joins TRBV29-1 and TRBJ2-5, with D possibly matching TRBD2 (6 bases). CDR1 is SQVTM, CDR2 ANQGSEA, per germline. This CDR3 comprises 18 residues. Between the trimmed V and J ends, which lost 6 bases and 2 bases, there was a span of 28 bases. CDR3 region: CSVAGGGTRGRTQETQYF. The CDR3 DNA follows: TGCAGCGTCGCCGGGGGAGGAACTAGGGGCAGGACACAAGAGACCCAGTACTTC.

The chain combines TRBV15 with TRBJ1-5; 10 bases are shared with TRBD1. This CDR3 has 16 residues. From germline, CDR1 is LNHNV and CDR2 YYDKDF (reference sequence). The ends lost 2 bases at V and 1 base at J; junction bases unmatched: 2. CDR3 bases: TGTGCCACCAGCAGACGGACAGGGGGGAGCAATCAGCCCCAGCATTTT. Protein: CATSRRTGGSNQPQHF. The complete variable domain, with remaining parts taken from reference TRBV15 and TRBJ1-5, reads DAMVIQNPRYQVTQFGKPVTLSCSQTLNHNVMYWYQQKSSQAPKLLFHYYDKDFNNEADTPDNFQSRRPNTSFCFLDIRSPGLGDTAMYLCATSRRTGGSNQPQHFGDGTRLSIL.

CDR3 sequence reads: CASSYPTGVTGNTIYF. The CDR3 nucleotides are TGTGCCAGCAGTTACCCGACGGGTGTCACTGGAAACACCATATATTTT. The rearrangement joins TRBV28 to TRBJ1-3; D is uncertain. CDR1 MDHEN and CDR2 SYDVKM come from the germline V gene. V was trimmed by 4 bases and J by 2 bases, leaving 15 bases between them. The CDR3 extends over 16 amino acids.

The rearrangement joins TRBV29-1 to TRBJ2-3; 9 nucleotides agree with TRBD2. CDR1 SQVTM and CDR2 ANQGSEA come from the germline V gene. The CDR3 totals 14 residues. Germline trimming cut 3 bases from V and 6 bases from J; bases unmatched to any gene: 7. CDR3 sequence reads: CSVDGLAGTDTQYF. As DNA, the CDR3 is TGCAGCGTTGATGGGCTAGCGGGAACCGATACGCAGTATTTT.

The V and J genes are TRBV9 and TRBJ2-7; 13 bases are a match to TRBD2. This CDR3 region has 15 residues. Germline CDR1 and CDR2: SGDLS and YYNGEE. The trim removed 3 bases at V and 3 bases at J, leaving 3 bases unmatched. The CDR3 is CASSGGLAGDYEQYF. DNA of the CDR3: TGTGCCAGCAGCGGTGGACTAGCGGGAGACTACGAGCAGTACTTC.

This clone was recorded only once. The chain couples TRBV7-3 to TRBJ2-3; 14 nucleotides agree with TRBD2. This CDR3 region has 16 residues. V shed 5 bases and J 5 bases; nucleotides not matched to a gene: 6. Germline V gene sequence: CDR1 SGHTA, CDR2 FQGTGA. CDR3 nucleotide sequence: TGTGCCAGCAGCCTACTTGGACTAGCGGGAGGAGATACGCAGTATTTT. Translation gives CASSLLGLAGGDTQYF. The full variable domain, its missing parts supplied by reference TRBV7-3 and TRBJ2-3, is GAGVSQTPSNKVTEKGKYVELRCDPISGHTALYWYRQSLGQGPEFLIYFQGTGAADDSGLPNDRFFAVRPEGSVSTLKIQRTERGDSAVYLCASSLLGLAGGDTQYFGPGTRLTVL.